Listed below are T cell receptor beta chains from one sample, sequenced in a study of CD8 T cells in acute hepatitis C reinfection. This table comes from immunoSEQ multiplex PCR, and its TCRdb copy is limited to in-frame clones, with some not included. The data hold about 1,300 clones, with 48% observed a single time. Here the sequenced sample was HCV NS3-1073 tetramer-sorted CD8+ T cells from PBMCs, taken during acute infection. Receptors were obtained from a woman aged 18-29 years with chronic hepatitis C. CDR3s include the opening cysteine and the closing phenylalanine or tryptophan. The D gene is left open where the match is weak. A row's size may be missing; if present it is once, few, many or a size class.

TRBJ1-2 NA medium-sized TRBV6-1 TGTGCCAGCAGTGGGAGGGAACTAAACTATGGCTACACCTTC CASSGRELNYGYTF
TRBJ2-3 NA NA TRBV10-1 TGCGCCCCCAGGCGGGACTCAGATACGCAGTATTTT CAPRRDSDTQYF
TRBJ2-3 TRBD2 few TRBV4-3 TGCGCCAGCAGCCAAGAGATCGCAGCGGGGGGCGGGGATACGCAGTATTTT CASSQEIAAGGGDTQYF
TRBJ1-2 NA NA TRBV6-5 TGTGCCAGCAGTCGATGGGACAAGGGCTATGGCTACACCTTC CASSRWDKGYGYTF
TRBJ2-3 TRBD2 NA TRBV4-3 TGCGCCAGCAGCCAAGAAATAGCTAGCGGAGGAGGAGATACGCAGTATTTT CASSQEIASGGGDTQYF
TRBJ1-1 NA few TRBV4-2 TGTGCCAGCAGCCAAGAATGGGGCACTGAAGCTTTCTTT CASSQEWGTEAFF
TRBJ2-7 NA NA TRBV4-2 TGTGCCAGCAGCCAAGAGGTAGCGGCGGGCGGCGAGCAGTACTTC CASSQEVAAGGEQYF
TRBJ2-2 NA NA TRBV4-2 TGTGCCAGCAGCCAAGAGATCGGGTTTTGGGGGGAGCTGTTTTTT CASSQEIGFWGELFF
TRBJ2-5 TRBD1 medium-sized TRBV4-3 TGCGCCAGCAGCCAAGAGTTTGGGACAGGGGCCTTCGAGACCCAGTACTTC CASSQEFGTGAFETQYF
TRBJ1-1 NA NA TRBV4-2 TGTGCCAGCAGCCAACCGGGGAGGGTCGCTGAAGCTTTCTTT CASSQPGRVAEAFF
TRBJ2-3 TRBD2 NA TRBV5-4 TGTGCCAGCAGCTTTCAAACTAGCGGGGGTTACACAGATACGCAGTATTTT CASSFQTSGGYTDTQYF
TRBJ1-5 NA NA TRBV21-1 TGTGCCAGCAGCAAAGCGCGAGGGACAGGGCATAGCAATCAGCCCCAGCATTTT CASSKARGTGHSNQPQHF
TRBJ2-5 NA NA TRBV5-5 TGTGCCAGCAGCCTCGTACCGCTACAAGAGACCCAGTACTTC CASSLVPLQETQYF
TRBJ1-1 TRBD1 few TRBV13 TGTGCCAGCAGCTTTGGGGCCCCCGGACAGGGCGGGAGTGACACTGAAGCTTTCTTT CASSFGAPGQGGSDTEAFF
TRBJ2-3 TRBD2 NA TRBV4-2 TGTGCCAGCAGCTTAGGGACTAGCGGGGGGTACACAGATACGCAGTATTTT CASSLGTSGGYTDTQYF
TRBJ2-5 NA NA TRBV6-5 TGTGCCAGCAGCCACCTTGCTAGCCGGCAAGAGACCCAGTACTTC CASSHLASRQETQYF
TRBJ1-2 TRBD1 few TRBV4-3 TGCGCCAGCAGCCAAGAACCAACAGGGGTGAGTGGCTACACCTTC CASSQEPTGVSGYTF
TRBJ2-2 NA NA TRBV11-3 TGTGCCAGCAGCTCCCTCAATGGGGCGAACACCGGGGAGCTGTTTTTT CASSSLNGANTGELFF
TRBJ1-4 TRBD1 NA TRBV5-4 TGTGCCAGCAGCCAAGTTGGGACAGGGGAAAAACTGTTTTTT CASSQVGTGEKLFF
TRBJ2-7 NA NA TRBV9 TGTGCCAGCAGCTCTGACGGGGCGGGGGCTGCCTACGAGCAGTACTTC CASSSDGAGAAYEQYF
TRBJ1-1 NA NA TRBV5-6 TGTGCCAGCAGATCGGGGGAGAGCACTGAAGCTTTCTTT CASRSGESTEAFF
TRBJ2-7 TRBD2 hyperexpanded TRBV4-2 TGTGCCAGCAGCCAAGAAATGGCTAGCGGGGGGGGTGGCGAGCAGTACTTC CASSQEMASGGGGEQYF
TRBJ1-2 NA NA TRBV6-6 TGTGCCAGTGGCGGGGCGCAGGGTCCCTATGGCTACACCTTC CASGGAQGPYGYTF
TRBJ2-5 TRBD2 NA TRBV6-5 TGTGCCAGCAGCGTTAGCGGGGGGGCCCCAGAGACCCAGTACTTC CASSVSGGAPETQYF
TRBJ2-7 NA once TRBV4-3 TGCGCCAGCAGCCCTGCAGTGGGGGCCCCCTACGAGCAGTACTTC CASSPAVGAPYEQYF
TRBJ2-7 TRBD1 NA TRBV4-1 TGCGCCAGCAGCCAAGATGGGACAGGGGGCTACGAGCAGTACTTC CASSQDGTGGYEQYF
TRBJ2-7 NA NA TRBV4-2 TGTGCCAGCAGCCAAGAGGTCGGGGGATCCTCCTACGAGCAGTACTTC CASSQEVGGSSYEQYF
TRBJ2-1 TRBD2 NA TRBV6-1 TGTGCCAGCAGTGTCCTCTTGAGTAGCGGGGGCCCCGACAATGAGCAGTTCTTC CASSVLLSSGGPDNEQFF
TRBJ2-7 NA few TRBV19 TGTGCCAGTAGTAAAGAAACAGGGCCGTGGGGCGAGCAGTACTTC CASSKETGPWGEQYF
TRBJ2-3 NA few TRBV7-2 TGTGCCAGCAGTCCCGAGCTGGGGCGCGGCACAGATACGCAGTATTTT CASSPELGRGTDTQYF
TRBJ2-7 NA NA TRBV19 TGTGCCAGCGCCTCCCGGGACTTCTACGAGCAGTACTTC CASASRDFYEQYF
TRBJ2-5 NA medium-sized TRBV27 TGTGCCAGCAGCCTCAGTGCGGGGCCATGGGAGACCCAGTACTTC CASSLSAGPWETQYF
TRBJ2-2 NA NA TRBV4-3 TGCGCCAGCAGCCAAGAAGTTGGGGCTCCCGGGGAGCTGTTTTTT CASSQEVGAPGELFF
TRBJ1-1 NA NA TRBV10-1 TGCGCCAGCAGGGATGTGTTGGTTCCGAACACTGAAGCTTTCTTT CASRDVLVPNTEAFF
TRBJ2-1 NA NA TRBV14 TGTGCCAGCAGCCACACGGGGCGCGACAATGAGCAGTTCTTC CASSHTGRDNEQFF
TRBJ1-5 NA few TRBV4-2 TGTGCCAGCAGCCAAGTGTGGGAGAATAGCAATCAGCCCCAGCATTTT CASSQVWENSNQPQHF
TRBJ2-7 NA NA TRBV4-2 TGTGCCAGCAGCCAAGAATCTGGCCCCATCGAGCAGTACTTC CASSQESGPIEQYF
TRBJ1-4 NA large TRBV4-2 TGTGCCAGCAGCGAGGAAGTTGGGGGGACCCATGGGAAACTGTTTTTT CASSEEVGGTHGKLFF
TRBJ2-7 TRBD2 NA TRBV4-2 TGTGCCAGCAGCCAGGAGGCCAGCGGGGCGCCCTACGAGCAGTACTTC CASSQEASGAPYEQYF
TRBJ1-3 NA NA TRBV4-2 TGTGCCAGCAGCCAACAGGGAGAAAACACCATATATTTT CASSQQGENTIYF
TRBJ2-7 TRBD2 NA TRBV4-3 TGCGCCAGCAGCCAAGAGGTGGGGGGGAGCTCCTACGAGCAGTACTTC CASSQEVGGSSYEQYF
TRBJ1-1 TRBD1 NA TRBV4-2 TGTGCCAGCAGCTCCTTGACAGGGACCTTTATGAACACTGAAGCTTTCTTT CASSSLTGTFMNTEAFF
TRBJ1-2 NA NA TRBV6-6 TGTGCCAGCAGTTACTCCGGCGGGTTGAACTATGGCTACACCTTC CASSYSGGLNYGYTF